This paragraph reports one TCR beta chain. Its target is not known. Trimming took 7 bases from V and 7 from J; bases not matched to a gene: 9. This CDR3 has 14 residues. Per germline, CDR1 DFQATT and CDR2 SNEGSKA (reference sequence). A second about 7 to 11 cycle PCR used barcoded and J-beta primers. TCRdb processed the 5' RACE reads anew with MiXCR; each CDR3 protein has one entry. Counted here are hundreds of thousands of distinct CDR3 sequences, more than 45% occurring once; the ten biggest clones make up around 20%. The entry originates in a study of blood T cells in healthy people across ages. Study-wide points: Donors of long life had a larger count of naive CD4+ cells and greater diversity than aged donors.

The TCR was taken from a man aged 25-45 years in good health. The sequenced material came from blood. This chain uses TRBV20-1 with TRBJ2-4; 11 bases map to TRBD1. The CDR3 reads CSVGAGQGGNIQYF. CDR3 in DNA: TGCAGTGTGGGGGCGGGACAGGGGGGGAACATTCAGTACTTC.